Sequencing of this T cell receptor (beta chain) was carried out in a study of T cells in Graves' hyperthyroidism and ophthalmopathy. Findings and limits, study-wide: Most expanded thyroid clonotypes above 0.001 also appeared in blood.

The length of the CDR3 is 15 residues. The V end was cut by 5 bases, the J end by 0 bases, with 11 bases between. Patients aged 18 to 65 had newly diagnosed hyperthyroidism lasting under 2 months. Researchers took RNA transcripts and amplified the TCR beta CDR3 regions from them. HTBI primers were the set used in a first-round RT-PCR of the TCR CDR3. MiXCR, applied by TCRdb to the multiplex PCR reads, yields one record per CDR3 protein. The sample has approximately 480,000 distinct CDR3 sequences; around 21% are singletons. This clonotype occurred many times. Its antigen is not known. The clonotype comes from a man aged 18 to 30 with Graves' hyperthyroidism. V and J are TRBV12-3 or TRBV12-4 and TRBJ1-5; possible D gene TRBD1, 6 bases. The sequenced sample consisted of blood. The CDR3 here is CASSPGQNSNQPQHF. For the CDR3, the DNA is TGTGCCAGCAGTCCCGGACAGAATAGCAATCAGCCCCAGCATTTT.